This T cell receptor beta chain was profiled in a study of blood T cell repertoires in COVID-19. The table came from immunoSEQ multiplex PCR; TCRdb's copy has only in-frame clones and leaves some out. Of some 72,000 clones in the sample, 65% to 85% were seen once. This CDR3 comprises 16 residues. Germline V gives CDR1 MDHEN, CDR2 SYDVKM. J lost 2 bases, V lost 4 bases, and 8 bases had no gene match. The rearrangement uses TRBV28 and TRBJ2-5, with TRBD2 matching over 9 bases. Input material: peripheral blood. This clonotype was sampled from a man aged 45-60 years with COVID-19, enrolled during active disease. CDR3 coding DNA: TGTGCCAGCAGTTCTGAAACTAGCGGGCGACAAGAGACCCAGTACTTC. Translation: CASSSETSGRQETQYF.